Presented here are 4 T cell receptor beta chains from one specimen sequenced in a study of CD8+ T cells in alopecia areata. In each case, RNA was isolated and then reverse transcribed into cDNA as the sequencing template. Clones were sequenced by immunoSEQ multiplex PCR, and TCRdb holds only the in-frame ones, with some missing. In the table there are over 150,000 clones, 55% to 75% of which are singletons. The treatment was: oral pan-JAK inhibitor, 5-10 mg twice daily. The sequenced sample was CD4+ T cells sorted from blood, obtained at week 24, from a patient treated with tofacitinib. These receptors were collected from a human donor with alopecia areata.

Of note for this clone: Germline is not matched at one junction end, which may reflect a read error. The chain has TRBV5-1 and TRBJ2-1; 13 bases map to TRBD2. This CDR3 contains 17 residues. The germline CDR1 and CDR2 sequences are SGHRS and YFSETQ. As DNA, the CDR3 is TGCGCCAGCAGCTTGGCCACTAGCGGGAGGGCCTATAATGAGCAGTTCTTC. Translation gives CASSLATSGRAYNEQFF.

The chain links TRBV7-3 to TRBJ1-1; a weak D match, TRBD1 (5 bases). V was clipped by 5 bases and J by 3 bases, with 10 bases between them. Germline CDR1 SGHTA, CDR2 FQGTGA. The CDR3 sequence is 13 residues long. CDR3 nucleotide sequence: TGTGCCAGCAGCCAAGGGGTGGACACTGAAGCTTTCTTT. Its protein product is CASSQGVDTEAFF.

Only a few counts were recorded for this clone. DNA of the CDR3: TGCAGCGGAGGAACTAGCGGGGGGGCCGGGGGCCGGGAGACCCAGTACTTC. Its protein is CSGGTSGGAGGRETQYF. The V call is TRBV29-1, the J call TRBJ2-5; TRBD2 aligns across 13 bases. The CDR3 covers 17 residues. Germline V gene lookup returns CDR1 SQVTM and CDR2 ANQGSEA. V gave up 7 bases and J gave up 5 bases; unmatched junction bases: 16.

This chain uses TRBV29-1 with TRBJ2-3; 8 positions agree with TRBD2. The V and J ends lost 3 bases and 2 bases, in that order; junction bases with no gene match: 10. Germline lookup yields CDR1 SQVTM and CDR2 ANQGSEA. The CDR3 has 16 amino acids. The CDR3 nucleotides read TGCAGCGTTGATAGCGCCGGCGGGGGGTTCACAGATACGCAGTATTTT. Translating it yields CSVDSAGGGFTDTQYF.